The sample holds many counts of the clone carrying this T cell receptor beta chain. Trimming cost V 6 bases and J 1 base, with 12 bases left between them. The CDR3 spans 13 residues. Germline assignment: CDR1 DFQATT and CDR2 SNEGSKA (reference sequence). Time point reported: pre-sensitization, week 0. Treatment: therapeutic diphenylcyclopropenone sensitization with weekly scalp DPC. TCRdb redid the calling of the RACE reads with MiXCR, one entry per CDR3 protein. The sample has some 360,000 distinct CDR3 sequences, approximately 5.1% seen once. The source of the sample is a study of human T cells and chemical hapten exposure. Study-level background: Small discrepancies in pooled library volume mainly accounted for the varying TCR yields per sample.

V usage is TRBV20-1 and J usage is TRBJ1-1; D is perhaps TRBD1 (6 bases). This TCR derives from a woman in her forties or fifties with alopecia areata. Some clones in this sample may be carry-over from other donors' samples. This specimen consisted of whole blood, obtained in connection with sensitization to the hapten diphenylcyclopropenone (DPC). CDR3 coding DNA: TGCAGTGCCCTTTCGGGACAGAACACTGAAGCTTTCTTT. Translating it yields CSALSGQNTEAFF.